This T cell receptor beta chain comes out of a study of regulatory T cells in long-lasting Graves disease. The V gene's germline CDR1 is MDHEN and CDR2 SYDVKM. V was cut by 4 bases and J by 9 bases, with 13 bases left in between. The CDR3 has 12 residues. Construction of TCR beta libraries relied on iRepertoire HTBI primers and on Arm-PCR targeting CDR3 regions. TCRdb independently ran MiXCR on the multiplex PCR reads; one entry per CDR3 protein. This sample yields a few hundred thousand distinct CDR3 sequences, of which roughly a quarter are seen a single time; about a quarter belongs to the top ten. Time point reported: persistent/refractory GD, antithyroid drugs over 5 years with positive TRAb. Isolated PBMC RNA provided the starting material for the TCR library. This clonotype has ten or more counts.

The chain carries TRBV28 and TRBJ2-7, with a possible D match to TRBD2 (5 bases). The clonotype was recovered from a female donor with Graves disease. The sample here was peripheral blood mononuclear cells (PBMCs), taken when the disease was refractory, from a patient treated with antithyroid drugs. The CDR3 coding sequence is TGTGCCAGCAGTTCGGACCCCGCGGGGCAGTACTTC. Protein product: CASSSDPAGQYF.